This T cell receptor beta chain was sequenced in a study of technical replicates of blood from a handful of donors. TCRdb's table, derived via immunoSEQ multiplex PCR, lists solely in-frame clones and lacks some. The table records roughly 79,000 clones, approximately 94% of them present only once. V gave up 2 bases and J gave up 1 base, with 17 bases separating them. The CDR3 loop spans 17 amino acids. Germline V gives CDR1 MGHDK, CDR2 SYGVNS. The chain is built from TRBV25-1 and TRBJ1-1; D is unresolved. The origin of this receptor is a human donor in good health. Sequencing used T cells isolated from PBMCs. The CDR3 protein is CASSEIGRVLGNTEAFF. CDR3 bases: TGTGCCAGCAGTGAAATTGGCCGGGTTTTAGGGAACACTGAAGCTTTCTTT.